This entry lists 18 T cell receptor beta chains sequenced from one sample in a study of cytomegalovirus exposure and HLA in healthy donors. Sequenced by immunoSEQ multiplex PCR; TCRdb stores in-frame clones only, minus some. Of tens of thousands of clones listed, 94% are singletons. Sequencing used PBMCs. All receptors derive from a man younger than 30 in good health and CMV-seropositive.

This chain links TRBV10-1 with TRBJ2-6; possible D gene TRBD1, 5 bases. This CDR3 has 14 amino acids. The ends were cut back, 4 bases at V and 1 base at J, with 5 bases in the middle. Germline CDR1 and CDR2: WNHNN and SYGVQD (reference sequence). CDR3: CASSAGSGANVLTF. CDR3 bases: TGCGCCAGCAGTGCAGGGTCTGGGGCCAACGTCCTGACTTTC.

This chain connects TRBV28 to TRBJ2-1; D is perhaps TRBD2 (6 bases). V was cut by 4 bases and J by 8 bases, with 12 bases left in between. The CDR3 runs to 13 residues. Germline V lookup: CDR1 MDHEN, CDR2 SYDVKM. The CDR3 DNA is TGTGCCAGCAGTTCTGGGGGAGGCTATGAGCAGTTCTTC. Its protein is CASSSGGGYEQFF.

The CDR3 region is CASSDGLAGGETQYF. The CDR3 bases are TGTGCCAGCAGTGATGGGCTAGCGGGGGGAGAGACCCAGTACTTC. The rearrangement joins TRBV2 to TRBJ2-5; 11 bases match TRBD2. V lost 3 bases, J lost 4 bases, and 4 bases stayed unmatched. This CDR3 has 15 residues. Looked up from germline, CDR1 is SNHLY and CDR2 is FYNNEI.

The chain has TRBV28 and TRBJ2-5; D might be TRBD1 (5 bases). Trimming cost V 2 bases and J 5 bases, with 12 bases left between them. The CDR3 is 14 amino acids. In germline, CDR1 is MDHEN, CDR2 SYDVKM. CDR3 DNA: TGTGCCAGCAGTTTACATGGGGCGCGGGAGACCCAGTACTTC. Its protein is CASSLHGARETQYF.

In this sample, this clone turned up once. This chain uses TRBV6-5 with TRBJ2-2, with D possibly being TRBD1 (6 bases). The CDR3 length is 15 residues. V lost 2 bases to trimming and J lost 6 bases, with 13 bases between them. CDR1 and CDR2 from the germline V gene are MNHEY and SVGAGI. CDR3: CASSYPRGGAGELFF. Written as DNA, the CDR3 is TGTGCCAGCAGTTACCCCAGGGGCGGAGCCGGGGAGCTGTTTTTT.

The rearrangement links TRBV28 to TRBJ2-3, with D tentatively TRBD2 (6 bases). V gave up 3 bases and J gave up 3 bases, with 16 bases separating them. Germline V gene data show CDR1 as MDHEN and CDR2 as SYDVKM. CDR3 length equals 16 residues. The CDR3 bases are TGTGCCAGCAGTTTCCTCCGGGGTGGAGGGACAGATACGCAGTATTTT. This translates into CASSFLRGGGTDTQYF.

The chain combines TRBV7-3 with TRBJ2-5; tentative D call: TRBD2 (6 bases). The CDR3 spans 15 residues. Germline values: CDR1 SGHTA, CDR2 FQGTGA. V lost 0 bases, J lost 5 bases, and 13 bases lay in between. The CDR3 DNA follows: TGTGCCAGCAGCTTAACCTTTGGCAGCGGGGAGACCCAGTACTTC. Protein sequence: CASSLTFGSGETQYF.

The chain employs TRBV10-3 and TRBJ2-3, with D perhaps TRBD2 (5 bases). Trimming pared 4 bases from V and 4 bases from J, leaving 12 bases between. The germline V gene has CDR1 ENHRY and CDR2 SYGVKD. The CDR3 has 14 amino acids. The CDR3 loop is CAISVVGVADTQYF. The CDR3 region has the DNA TGTGCCATCAGTGTCGTGGGAGTAGCAGATACGCAGTATTTT.

V and J are TRBV28 and TRBJ2-3, with 9 bases matching TRBD2. The germline V gene has CDR1 MDHEN and CDR2 SYDVKM. CDR3 size: 15 residues. V dropped 3 bases and J dropped 8; count of bases not matched to a gene: 9. The CDR3 nucleotides read TGTGCCAGCAGTTTGGGCGGGAGGGCCAGAGGTACGCAGTATTTT. Its protein is CASSLGGRARGTQYF.

V is TRBV5-4 and J is TRBJ2-7; 9 positions match TRBD1. The CDR3 length is 14 residues. Germline values: CDR1 SGHNT, CDR2 YYREEE (reference sequence). Germline trimming cut 4 bases from V and 3 bases from J; bases unmatched to any gene: 5. CDR3 DNA: TGTGCCAGCAGCCCGGGACAGGGAAGCTACGAGCAGTACTTC. As protein: CASSPGQGSYEQYF.

The V and J genes are TRBV5-1 and TRBJ2-1; 9 bases align to TRBD2. This CDR3 is 17 amino acids long. V lost 0 bases and J lost 1; bases outside the gene matches: 5. From germline, CDR1 is SGHRS and CDR2 YFSETQ. The CDR3 loop is CASSLGLREGSYNEQFF. CDR3 bases: TGCGCCAGCAGCTTGGGGTTGCGGGAGGGATCCTACAATGAGCAGTTCTTC.

CDR3 sequence: CASSSTGLSNQPQHF. The DNA for the CDR3 is TGTGCCAGCAGTTCGACAGGGCTTAGCAATCAGCCCCAGCATTTT. This chain connects TRBV28 to TRBJ1-5; 7 bases map to TRBD1. Germline CDR1 reads MDHEN; CDR2 reads SYDVKM. V shed 4 bases and J 0 bases; nucleotides not matched to a gene: 3. The length of the CDR3 is 15 residues.

V usage is TRBV2 and J usage is TRBJ1-2; 8 bases fit TRBD1. V gave up 4 bases and J gave up 7 bases; unmatched junction bases: 5. Germline V CDR1 and CDR2: SNHLY, FYNNEI. This CDR3 spans 13 amino acids. The CDR3 coding sequence is TGTGCCAGCAGTGCAGGGGGCGGCGGTGGCTACACCTTC. Translation: CASSAGGGGGYTF.

This rearrangement joins TRBV9 to TRBJ2-1; 12 bases are shared with TRBD2. This CDR3 has 16 amino acids. Germline V lookup: CDR1 SGDLS, CDR2 YYNGEE. Germline trimming cut 4 bases from V and 2 bases from J; bases unmatched to any gene: 4. The CDR3 DNA is TGTGCCAGCAGCAAACTAGCGGGAGGCCCCTACAATGAGCAGTTCTTC. Its protein product is CASSKLAGGPYNEQFF.

V and J are TRBV29-1 and TRBJ2-3, with TRBD2 as a possible D gene (5 bases). Germline assignment: CDR1 SQVTM and CDR2 ANQGSEA. The CDR3 spans 13 residues. Between the trimmed V and J ends, which lost 6 bases and 2 bases, there was a span of 12 bases. The CDR3 is CSVGSDNTDTQYF. The CDR3 nucleotides are TGCAGCGTAGGGAGCGATAACACAGATACGCAGTATTTT.

This chain links TRBV10-3 with TRBJ2-7; 13 bases are shared with TRBD2. With 4 bases clipped from V and 6 bases from J, the junction kept 12 bases outside the gene matches. The germline V gene has CDR1 ENHRY and CDR2 SYGVKD. This CDR3 has 17 amino acids. The CDR3 region has the DNA TGTGCCATCAGTGTCGGGACTAGCGGGATCCAGATGGGCGAGCAGTACTTC. It yields the protein CAISVGTSGIQMGEQYF.

V gene TRBV30 combines with J gene TRBJ1-2, with D possibly matching TRBD1 (5 bases). Germline values: CDR1 GTSNPN, CDR2 SVGIG (reference sequence). The CDR3 covers 14 residues. V was pared by 0 bases and J by 1 base, with 9 bases between. The DNA of the CDR3 is TGTGCCTGGAGTGTAGGGGCTCTTAACTATGGCTACACCTTC. Translated: CAWSVGALNYGYTF. The full variable domain, its missing parts supplied by reference TRBV30 and TRBJ1-2, is SQTIHQWPATLVQPVGSPLSLECTVEGTSNPNLYWYRQAAGRGLQLLFYSVGIGQISSEVPQNLSASRPQDRQFILSSKKLLLSDSGFYLCAWSVGALNYGYTFGSGTRLTVV.

In this sample, this clone turned up a few times. The chain is built from TRBV2 and TRBJ2-7; D unclear. Germline loops: CDR1 SNHLY, CDR2 FYNNEI. Trimming removed 5 bases at V and 1 base at J, with 3 bases between. The CDR3 runs to 11 residues. The CDR3 DNA reads TGTGCCAGCAGTTTATCCTACGAGCAGTACTTC. Translated: CASSLSYEQYF.